The 27 T cell receptor beta chains presented below share a single source sample, sequenced in a study of T cell repertoires in ileal Crohn's disease. Sequenced by immunoSEQ multiplex PCR; TCRdb stores in-frame clones only, minus some. The sample lists under 6,000 clones, just under 80% occurring once. Sample time point: neoterminal ileum biopsy at postoperative endoscopy, about 6 months after surgery. The sequenced material came from ileal tissue. Every receptor here comes from an adult with Crohn's disease.

The sample holds one count of this clone. The genes are TRBV2 and TRBJ1-6; no definite D call. The germline V gene has CDR1 SNHLY and CDR2 FYNNEI. The CDR3 contains 12 residues. The V end lost 0 bases, the J end lost 15 bases, and 9 bases lay between the germline ends. The CDR3 is CASSEASLVLHF. CDR3 in DNA: TGTGCCAGCAGTGAAGCCTCACTTGTCCTCCACTTT.

The chain combines TRBV6-1 with TRBJ2-2; weak D call: TRBD2 (6 bases). The ends were cut back, 7 bases at V and 7 bases at J, with 7 bases in the middle. The germline V gene has CDR1 MNHNS and CDR2 SASEGT. The CDR3 spans 11 residues. In DNA form, the CDR3 reads TGTGCCAGCATGCGGGGCGGGGAGCTGTTTTTT. It yields the protein CASMRGGELFF.

The chain links TRBV19 to TRBJ1-2; D is perhaps TRBD1 (5 bases). V was clipped by 4 bases and J by 8 bases, with 20 bases between them. Germline values: CDR1 LNHDA, CDR2 SQIVND (reference sequence). The CDR3 consists of 15 residues. The CDR3 sequence is CASSTTSQGSYGYTF. For the CDR3, the DNA is TGTGCCAGTAGTACGACAAGTCAGGGTAGCTACGGCTACACCTTC.

The CDR3 DNA is TGTGCCAGCAGCTTAAGCGGGGTATCTGGCTACACCTTC. It translates to CASSLSGVSGYTF. V is TRBV5-8 and J is TRBJ1-2; D not certain. Per the germline V gene, CDR1 is SGHTS and CDR2 is YDEGEE. Trimming removed 2 bases from V and 7 bases from J, with 12 bases in between. The CDR3 runs to 13 residues.

This chain connects TRBV5-6 to TRBJ1-4; D unresolved. The V and J ends lost 1 base and 5 bases respectively, with 6 bases between them. Germline lookup yields CDR1 SGHDT and CDR2 YYEEEE. The CDR3 loop spans 13 amino acids. The CDR3 coding sequence is TGTGCCAGCAGCTTGACGGCCAATGAAAAACTGTTTTTT. Translated: CASSLTANEKLFF.

The V and J genes are TRBV5-6 and TRBJ1-2, with 7 bases fitting TRBD1. The J segment lost 2 bases and the V segment lost 3 bases, leaving 7 bases of the junction unmatched. This CDR3 has 15 amino acids. Germline V lookup: CDR1 SGHDT, CDR2 YYEEEE. CDR3 nucleotides: TGTGCCAGCAGCTCCGGGACAGTGGAAAACTATGGCTACACCTTC. It is translated as CASSSGTVENYGYTF.

The chain has TRBV28 and TRBJ2-1; possible D gene TRBD2, 6 bases. The germline V and J ends were trimmed by 0 bases and 5 bases, with 14 bases remaining between them. Germline CDR1 MDHEN, CDR2 SYDVKM. The CDR3 loop spans 16 amino acids. The CDR3 loop reads CASSLWSLALHNEQFF. Here the CDR3 DNA reads TGTGCCAGCAGTTTATGGTCTCTAGCGTTGCACAATGAGCAGTTCTTC.

This sequence joins TRBV18 and TRBJ1-1; the D is unclear. Per germline, CDR1 KGHSH and CDR2 LQKENI. The CDR3 covers 17 residues. V was shortened by 6 bases and J by 0 bases, with 20 bases between the two germline ends. The CDR3 sequence is CASSPYGPQVLNTEAFF. The DNA for the CDR3 is TGTGCCAGCTCCCCATACGGACCGCAGGTCTTGAACACTGAAGCTTTCTTT.

The rearrangement joins TRBV7-3 to TRBJ2-2; 10 bases line up with TRBD1. V shed 5 bases and J 8 bases; nucleotides not matched to a gene: 8. This CDR3 region has 15 residues. The germline CDR1 and CDR2 sequences are SGHTA and FQGTGA. CDR3 region: CASSRQGALGGELFF. DNA for the CDR3: TGTGCCAGCAGCCGACAGGGGGCGCTGGGAGGGGAGCTGTTTTTT.

The chain recombines TRBV7-8 with TRBJ1-3; 7 bases are a match to TRBD1. The CDR3 is made up of 17 amino acids. V shed 0 bases, J shed 0 bases, and the junction held 5 bases outside the gene matches. The germline CDR1 and CDR2 sequences are SGHVS and FQNEAQ. The CDR3: CASSLAVRGSSGNTIYF. CDR3 in DNA: TGTGCCAGCAGCTTAGCGGTCAGGGGGAGCTCTGGAAACACCATATATTTT.

J is TRBJ1-1 and V is TRBV27; 10 bases agree with TRBD1. CDR1 is MNHEY, CDR2 SMNVEV, per germline (reference sequence). Trimming at V came to 6 bases and at J to 7 bases, leaving 5 bases not matched to a gene. The CDR3 extends over 13 amino acids. CDR3 sequence (DNA): TGTGCCAGCAGAAGGACAGGGGGTAATGAAGCTTTCTTT. This translates into CASRRTGGNEAFF.

V and J are TRBV2 and TRBJ2-1, with D unclear. The V gene's germline CDR1 is SNHLY and CDR2 FYNNEI. This CDR3 is 12 amino acids long. Trimming took off 1 base at V and 6 bases at J, with 4 bases between the two ends. CDR3 bases: TGTGCCAGCAGTGAAGGCGGCAATGAGCAGTTCTTC. Protein product: CASSEGGNEQFF.

The rearrangement uses TRBV19 and TRBJ2-7, with D uncertain. CDR1 LNHDA and CDR2 SQIVND come from the germline V gene (reference sequence). V was pared by 1 base and J by 5 bases, with 18 bases between. This CDR3 has 16 residues. Here the CDR3 reads CASSIGAPRIGHEQYF. DNA for the CDR3: TGTGCCAGTAGTATAGGGGCCCCCCGGATTGGCCACGAGCAGTACTTC.

This chain links TRBV5-4 with TRBJ2-3; 13 bases match TRBD2. Trimming cost V 3 bases and J 1 base; bases outside gene matches: 5. This CDR3 region has 17 residues. Germline V gene data show CDR1 as SGHNT and CDR2 as YYREEE (reference sequence). The CDR3: CASSSGLAGRGTDTQYF. Written as DNA, the CDR3 is TGTGCCAGCAGCTCGGGACTAGCGGGGAGGGGCACAGATACGCAGTATTTT.

The rearrangement links TRBV29-1 to TRBJ2-3, with 7 nucleotides matching TRBD2. This CDR3 is built from 13 residues. V gave up 6 bases and J gave up 6 bases; unmatched junction bases: 9. The germline V gene has CDR1 SQVTM and CDR2 ANQGSEA. CDR3 sequence: CSVAGYLQDTQYF. In nucleotides, the CDR3 is TGCAGCGTAGCGGGGTATCTCCAGGATACGCAGTATTTT.

The chain links TRBV9 to TRBJ1-1; 11 bases are shared with TRBD1. Trimming took 0 bases from V and 10 from J; bases not matched to a gene: 5. The CDR3 contains 14 residues. Germline CDR1 reads SGDLS; CDR2 reads YYNGEE. Here the CDR3 reads CASSVEDRGRGAFF. DNA of the CDR3: TGTGCCAGCAGCGTAGAGGACAGGGGGCGGGGAGCTTTCTTT.

The V gene is TRBV7-9, the J gene TRBJ2-4; no definite D call. From germline, CDR1 is SEHNR and CDR2 FQNEAQ (reference sequence). The V and J ends lost 0 bases and 3 bases respectively, with 9 bases between them. CDR3 length equals 15 residues. The CDR3: CASSLAFNVKNIQYF. In nucleotides, the CDR3 is TGTGCCAGCAGCTTAGCCTTCAACGTCAAAAACATTCAGTACTTC.

V usage is TRBV28 and J usage is TRBJ1-2, with D possibly TRBD1 on 5 matching bases. This CDR3 is 14 amino acids long. Germline V CDR1 and CDR2: MDHEN, SYDVKM. Trimming removed 8 bases at V and 4 bases at J, with 17 bases between. Here the CDR3 DNA reads TGTGCCAGCTGCTGCAGGGTGGACTCCTATGGCTACACCTTC. Its translation is CASCCRVDSYGYTF.

As DNA, the CDR3 is TGTGCCAGCAGCCTGACCGGGCAGAACACTGAAGCTTTCTTT. This sequence encodes CASSLTGQNTEAFF. V usage is TRBV9 and J usage is TRBJ1-1; no clear D gene. Germline CDR1 reads SGDLS; CDR2 reads YYNGEE. V lost 4 bases and J lost 1, with 11 bases in between. There are 14 residues in the CDR3.

The V gene is TRBV7-3, the J gene TRBJ2-2; 12 bases match TRBD2. The CDR3 covers 17 residues. Germline CDR1 is SGHTA and CDR2 is FQGTGA. V gave up 5 bases and J gave up 2 bases; unmatched junction bases: 6. The CDR3 DNA reads as TGTGCCAGCAGCCCCAAGACTAGCGGGGGCAACACCGGGGAGCTGTTTTTT. Translating it yields CASSPKTSGGNTGELFF.

V usage is TRBV7-9 and J usage is TRBJ1-6, with D tentatively TRBD1 (5 bases). Trimming removed 5 bases from V and 0 bases from J, with 11 bases in between. CDR1 and CDR2 from the germline V gene are SEHNR and FQNEAQ (reference sequence). The CDR3 totals 16 residues. The CDR3 reads CASSQAGGSYNSPLHF. The CDR3 DNA sequence: TGTGCCAGCAGCCAAGCTGGGGGCTCCTATAATTCACCCCTCCACTTT.

The chain joins TRBV5-4 to TRBJ1-4, with D hard to call. V lost 0 bases, J lost 4 bases, and 10 bases lay in between. The CDR3 consists of 15 residues. Germline loops: CDR1 SGHNT, CDR2 YYREEE (reference sequence). CDR3 protein: CASSLDVGLNEKLFF. The CDR3 bases are TGTGCCAGCAGCTTGGATGTGGGCCTTAATGAAAAACTGTTTTTT. Full variable domain (outside the CDR3, taken from reference TRBV5-4 and TRBJ1-4): ETGVTQSPTHLIKTRGQQVTLRCSSQSGHNTVSWYQQALGQGPQFIFQYYREEENGRGNFPPRFSGLQFPNYSSELNVNALELDDSALYLCASSLDVGLNEKLFFGSGTQLSVL.

The chain uses TRBV15 and TRBJ2-7, with TRBD2 identical over 7 bases. The CDR3 contains 15 residues. Germline V gene data show CDR1 as LNHNV and CDR2 as YYDKDF (reference sequence). V was pared by 0 bases and J by 3 bases, with 5 bases of the junction left unmatched. This CDR3 reads CATSRDGGGGYEQYF. The CDR3 nucleotides are TGTGCCACCAGCAGAGATGGCGGGGGAGGCTACGAGCAGTACTTC. The full variable domain, in which reference TRBV15 and TRBJ2-7 provide the parts outside the CDR3, is DAMVIQNPRYQVTQFGKPVTLSCSQTLNHNVMYWYQQKSSQAPKLLFHYYDKDFNNEADTPDNFQSRRPNTSFCFLDIRSPGLGDTAMYLCATSRDGGGGYEQYFGPGTRLTVT.

The CDR3 sequence: CASSTQEKYEQYF. The CDR3 nucleotides are TGTGCCAGCTCAACCCAAGAAAAATACGAGCAGTACTTC. This chain links TRBV18 with TRBJ2-7; no reliable D call. Germline V gene lookup returns CDR1 KGHSH and CDR2 LQKENI. The V and J ends lost 5 bases and 4 bases respectively, with 12 bases between them. The CDR3 is 13 amino acids.

The chain is built from TRBV9 and TRBJ2-7; 10 nucleotides line up with TRBD1. The CDR3 sequence is 15 residues long. CDR1 SGDLS and CDR2 YYNGEE come from the germline V gene. V shed 0 bases, J shed 3 bases, and the junction held 3 bases outside the gene matches. DNA of the CDR3: TGTGCCAGCAGCGTAGGTGGGACAGGGGTCTACGAGCAGTACTTC. This encodes CASSVGGTGVYEQYF.

The chain links TRBV28 to TRBJ2-7; TRBD1 matches at 9 bases. This CDR3 region has 14 residues. Trimming at V came to 4 bases and at J to 4 bases, leaving 5 bases not matched to a gene. From germline, CDR1 is MDHEN and CDR2 SYDVKM. CDR3: CASSSTGGRYEQYF. The CDR3 region has the DNA TGTGCCAGCAGTTCCACAGGGGGCAGGTACGAGCAGTACTTC.

V gene TRBV6-1 combines with J gene TRBJ1-5; D is unclear. Trimming left V 3 bases short and J 14 bases short, with 11 bases between. The CDR3 sequence is 11 residues long. Germline CDR1 and CDR2: MNHNS and SASEGT. Here the CDR3 DNA reads TGTGCCAGCAGTGATTATTACGACAAGCATTTT. It is translated as CASSDYYDKHF.